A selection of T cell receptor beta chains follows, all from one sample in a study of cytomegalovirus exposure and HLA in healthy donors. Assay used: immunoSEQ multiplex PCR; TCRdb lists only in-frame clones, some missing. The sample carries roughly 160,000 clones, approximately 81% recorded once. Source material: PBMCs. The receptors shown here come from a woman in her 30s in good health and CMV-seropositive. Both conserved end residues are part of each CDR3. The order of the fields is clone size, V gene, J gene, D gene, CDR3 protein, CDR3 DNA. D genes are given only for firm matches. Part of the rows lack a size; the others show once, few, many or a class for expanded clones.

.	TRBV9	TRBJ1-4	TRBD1	CASSVGWDRDEKLFF	TGTGCCAGCAGCGTAGGATGGGACAGGGATGAAAAACTGTTTTTT
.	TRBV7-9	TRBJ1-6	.	CASSPGTSNYNSPLHF	TGTGCCAGCAGCCCCGGGACATCTAATTATAATTCACCCCTCCACTTT
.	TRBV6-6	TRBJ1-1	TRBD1	CASSYGDRGAEAFF	TGTGCCAGCAGTTACGGAGACAGGGGCGCTGAAGCTTTCTTT
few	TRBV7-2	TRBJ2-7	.	CASSLRSGSGQYF	TGTGCCAGCAGCTTAAGAAGTGGGAGCGGGCAGTACTTC
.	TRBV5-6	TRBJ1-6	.	CASSSRQVQPLHF	TGTGCCAGCAGCTCGAGACAGGTACAACCCCTCCACTTT
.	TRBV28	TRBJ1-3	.	CASRLGQFSGNTIYF	TGTGCCAGCAGACTAGGACAGTTCTCTGGAAACACCATATATTTT
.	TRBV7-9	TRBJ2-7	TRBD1	CASRRGTGSWEQYF	TGTGCCTCTCGGAGGGGGACAGGGAGTTGGGAGCAGTACTTC
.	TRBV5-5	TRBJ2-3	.	CASSLSTGSTDTQYF	TGTGCCAGCAGCTTGAGTACGGGTAGCACAGATACGCAGTATTTT
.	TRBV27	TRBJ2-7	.	CASTEGYEQYF	TGTGCCAGCACGGAGGGCTACGAGCAGTACTTC
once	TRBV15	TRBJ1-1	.	CATSDYRSTEAFF	TGTGCCACCAGCGACTACAGAAGCACTGAAGCTTTCTTT
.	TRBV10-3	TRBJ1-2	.	CAISEVGGAKSYGYTF	TGTGCCATCAGTGAGGTGGGGGGGGCGAAGAGTTATGGCTACACCTTC
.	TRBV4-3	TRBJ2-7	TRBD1	CASSPLAGTGGYEQYF	TGCGCCAGCAGCCCTTTAGCCGGGACAGGGGGGTACGAGCAGTACTTC
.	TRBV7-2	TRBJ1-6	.	CASSFGVGSPLHF	TGTGCCAGCAGCTTCGGGGTGGGTTCACCCCTCCACTTT
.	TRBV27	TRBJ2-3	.	CASSSPHGGSTDTQYF	TGTGCCAGCAGTTCCCCTCACGGGGGTAGCACAGATACGCAGTATTTT
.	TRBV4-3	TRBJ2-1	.	CASSQGMTSFYNEQFF	TGCGCCAGCAGCCAAGGGATGACTAGTTTCTACAATGAGCAGTTCTTC
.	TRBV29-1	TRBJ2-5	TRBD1	CSVHRGETQYF	TGCAGCGTTCACAGGGGAGAGACCCAGTACTTC
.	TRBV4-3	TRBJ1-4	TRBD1	CASSQARGTGGFEKLFF	TGCGCCAGCAGCCAAGCCAGAGGGACAGGGGGCTTTGAAAAACTGTTTTTT
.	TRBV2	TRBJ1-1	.	CASSSTGNTEAFF	TGTGCCAGCAGTTCGACGGGGAACACTGAAGCTTTCTTT
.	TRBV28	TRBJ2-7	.	CASSLLGVTYEQYF	TGTGCCAGCAGTTTATTAGGGGTAACCTACGAGCAGTACTTC
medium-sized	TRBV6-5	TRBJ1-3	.	CASSISDNSGNTIYF	TGTGCCAGCAGTATTTCCGACAACTCTGGAAACACCATATATTTT
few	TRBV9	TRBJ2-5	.	CASSVGPLAFQETQYF	TGTGCCAGCAGCGTAGGCCCGCTAGCCTTCCAAGAGACCCAGTACTTC
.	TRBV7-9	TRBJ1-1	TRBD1	CASSLGNRDRGTEAFF	TGTGCCAGCAGCTTAGGTAATCGGGACAGGGGCACTGAAGCTTTCTTT
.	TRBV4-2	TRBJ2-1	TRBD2	CASSLPGGLAYNEQFF	TGTGCCAGCAGCCTACCCGGGGGACTAGCCTACAATGAGCAGTTCTTC
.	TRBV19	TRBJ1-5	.	CASSTHGAGANQPQHF	TGTGCCAGTAGTACCCATGGGGCAGGGGCAAATCAGCCCCAGCATTTT
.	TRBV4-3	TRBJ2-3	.	CASSQEIYSTDTQYF	TGCGCCAGCAGCCAAGAAATTTATAGCACAGATACGCAGTATTTT
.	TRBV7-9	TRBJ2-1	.	CSSSSSGVEQFF	TGTTCCAGCAGCTCCTCGGGGGTTGAGCAGTTCTTC
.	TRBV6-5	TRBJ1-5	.	CASSYGRYNQPQHF	TGTGCCAGCAGTTACGGTCGCTACAATCAGCCCCAGCATTTT
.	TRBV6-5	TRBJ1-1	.	CASSYHQANTEAFF	TGTGCCAGCAGTTACCACCAGGCCAACACTGAAGCTTTCTTT
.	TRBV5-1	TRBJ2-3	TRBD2	CASSLGLAGRSTDTQYF	TGCGCCAGCAGCTTGGGACTAGCGGGGCGCAGCACAGATACGCAGTATTTT
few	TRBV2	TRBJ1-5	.	CASRAGLSQPQHF	TGTGCCAGCAGGGCAGGGCTAAGTCAGCCCCAGCATTTT
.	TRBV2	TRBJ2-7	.	CASSEALGGAYEQYF	TGTGCCAGCAGTGAAGCTTTAGGGGGGGCCTACGAGCAGTACTTC
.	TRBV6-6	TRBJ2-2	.	CASSYSRNTGELFF	TGTGCCAGCAGTTACTCGAGGAACACCGGGGAGCTGTTTTTT
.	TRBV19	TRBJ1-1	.	CASSLGGSNTEAFF	TGTGCCAGTAGTCTTGGAGGGTCAAACACTGAAGCTTTCTTT
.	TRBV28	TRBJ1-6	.	CASSATGARNSPLHF	TGTGCCAGCAGTGCGACGGGAGCGCGTAATTCACCCCTCCACTTT
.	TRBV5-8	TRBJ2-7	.	CASSYRLEQYF	TGTGCCAGCAGCTACCGGTTGGAGCAGTACTTC
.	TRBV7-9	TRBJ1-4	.	CASSLARRGNEKLFF	TGTGCCAGCAGCTTAGCGCGGCGAGGGAATGAAAAACTGTTTTTT
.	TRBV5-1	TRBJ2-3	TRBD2	CASSLPGLAVADTQYF	TGCGCCAGCAGCTTACCGGGACTAGCGGTCGCAGATACGCAGTATTTT
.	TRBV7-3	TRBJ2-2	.	CASSLNRAPTGELFF	TGTGCCAGCAGCTTAAACAGGGCGCCCACCGGGGAGCTGTTTTTT
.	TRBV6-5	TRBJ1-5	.	CASAVKVGRNQPQHF	TGTGCCAGCGCAGTTAAGGTAGGGAGGAATCAGCCCCAGCATTTT
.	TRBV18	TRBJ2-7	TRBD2	CASASGTSLGEQYF	TGTGCCAGCGCGTCCGGGACTAGTTTGGGTGAGCAGTACTTC
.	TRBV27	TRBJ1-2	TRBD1	CASGYSRGRRNYGYTF	TGTGCCAGCGGCTATTCCAGGGGGCGCAGGAACTATGGCTACACCTTC
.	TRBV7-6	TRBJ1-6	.	CASSSRDSPLHF	TGTGCCAGCAGCTCGAGGGATTCACCCCTCCACTTT
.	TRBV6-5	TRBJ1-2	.	CASSAYVGGDYGYTF	TGTGCCAGCAGTGCTTACGTGGGGGGGGACTATGGCTACACCTTC
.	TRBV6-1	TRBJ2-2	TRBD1	CAGQGVDTGELFF	TGTGCGGGACAGGGGGTGGACACCGGGGAGCTGTTTTTT
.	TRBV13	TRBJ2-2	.	CASSLVTGRSTGELFF	TGTGCCAGCAGCTTAGTAACAGGGAGAAGCACCGGGGAGCTGTTTTTT
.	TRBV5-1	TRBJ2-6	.	CASSSTVPASGANVLTF	TGCGCCAGCAGCTCTACAGTACCGGCTTCTGGGGCCAACGTCCTGACTTTC
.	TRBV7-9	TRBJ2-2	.	CASSSRSHGELFF	TGTGCCAGCAGCTCGCGTTCCCACGGGGAGCTGTTTTTT
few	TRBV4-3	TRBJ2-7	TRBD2	CASSQTSGPSREQYF	TGCGCCAGCAGCCAAACTAGCGGGCCCTCGAGGGAGCAGTACTTC
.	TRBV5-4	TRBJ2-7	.	CASSLGGGRFPYEQYF	TGTGCCAGCAGCTTGGGGGGAGGTCGGTTTCCCTACGAGCAGTACTTC
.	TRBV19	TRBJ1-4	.	CASSIPDSPGEKLFF	TGTGCCAGTAGTATTCCGGACAGCCCCGGGGAAAAACTGTTTTTT
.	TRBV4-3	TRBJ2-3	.	CASSQGFGGQDTQYF	TGCGCCAGCAGCCAAGGATTCGGGGGGCAAGATACGCAGTATTTT
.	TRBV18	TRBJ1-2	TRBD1	CASSPLGQGTNYGYTF	TGTGCCAGCTCACCACTGGGACAGGGGACTAACTATGGCTACACCTTC
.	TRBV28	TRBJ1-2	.	CASSLWGRGYTF	TGTGCCAGCAGTTTATGGGGGAGAGGCTACACCTTC
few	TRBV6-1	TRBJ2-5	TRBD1	CASSVTGPGTGGETQYF	TGTGCCAGCAGTGTCACCGGCCCCGGGACAGGGGGAGAGACCCAGTACTTC
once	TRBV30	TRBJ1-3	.	CAWSVSGASGNTIYF	TGTGCCTGGAGTGTTTCAGGGGCGAGTGGAAACACCATATATTTT